This T cell receptor (beta chain) was found in a study of blood T cell repertoires in COVID-19. For the study at large: Italy, Spain and the United States were the sources of the convalescent and acute COVID-19 samples. T cells, B-cell-depleted T cells, or PBMCs supplied cDNA or gDNA.

This CDR3 contains 14 residues. Between the trimmed V and J ends, which lost 0 bases and 14 bases, there was a span of 18 bases. In the authors' workflow: Reference gene primer amplification in the assay estimated nucleated cell counts. Profiling relied on immunoSEQ multiplex PCR, and the TCRdb table lists in-frame clones only, not all of them. The V and J calls and the clone size are those of that table, but D and trimming were determined from the DNA. The sample yields a few hundred thousand clones, 87% seen once. The specimen sequenced was peripheral blood. The chain joins TRBV23-1 to TRBJ2-3; D gene ambiguous. TRBV23-1 is marked as an open reading frame, function uncertain. This sequence was found in a woman aged 45-59 years who had recovered from COVID-19. CDR3 sequence (DNA): TGCGCCAGCAGTCAATCGAATAGGTGGGCCGTGGGGTATTTT. It is translated as CASSQSNRWAVGYF.